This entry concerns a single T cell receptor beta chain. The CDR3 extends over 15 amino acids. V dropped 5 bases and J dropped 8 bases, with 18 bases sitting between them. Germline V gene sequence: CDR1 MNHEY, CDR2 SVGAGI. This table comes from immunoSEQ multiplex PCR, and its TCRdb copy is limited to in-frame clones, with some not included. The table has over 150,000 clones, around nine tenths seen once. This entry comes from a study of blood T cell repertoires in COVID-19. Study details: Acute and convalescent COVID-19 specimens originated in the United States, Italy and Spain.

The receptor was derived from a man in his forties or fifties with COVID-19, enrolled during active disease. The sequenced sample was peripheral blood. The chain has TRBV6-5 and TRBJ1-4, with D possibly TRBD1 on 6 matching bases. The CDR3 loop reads CASSPGGGAGEKLFF. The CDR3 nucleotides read TGTGCCAGCAGTCCGGGCGGGGGGGCGGGGGAAAAACTGTTTTTT.